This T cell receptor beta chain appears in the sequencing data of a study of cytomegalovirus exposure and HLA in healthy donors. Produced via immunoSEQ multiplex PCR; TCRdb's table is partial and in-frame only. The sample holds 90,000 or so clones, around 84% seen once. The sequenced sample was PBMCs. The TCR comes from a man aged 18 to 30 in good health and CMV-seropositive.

The CDR3 DNA is TGTGCCTGGAGTGTAAGAGGGGGGGGACAGCCCCAGCATTTT. Protein sequence: CAWSVRGGGQPQHF. The J gene is TRBJ1-5, the V gene TRBV30; tentative D call: TRBD1 (6 bases). This CDR3 has 14 residues. Looked up from germline, CDR1 is GTSNPN and CDR2 is SVGIG (reference sequence). Trimming took 0 bases from V and 7 from J, leaving 13 bases between them.